One T cell receptor (beta chain) is described in this entry. Its target is unknown. The sample originates from a study of T cells in Graves' hyperthyroidism and ophthalmopathy. General study results and limits: The model forecast ophthalmopathy, anticipating it by a median approximately 6 months before onset. Most clonotypes expanded in the thyroid (above 0.001) were also present in blood.

CDR3 length: 16 amino acids. Trimming took 4 bases from V and 3 from J; bases not matched to a gene: 4. Uncontrolled infections, other autoimmune diseases, pregnancy or lactation led to exclusion of patients. It was RNA transcripts that yielded the amplified TCR beta CDR3 regions. When the TCR CDR3 underwent first-round RT-PCR, the HTBI primer set was used. Each CDR3 protein gets one entry after TCRdb re-called the multiplex PCR reads with MiXCR. The table lists almost 600,000 distinct CDR3 sequences, around 42% of them singletons, with around 7.7% in the top ten. The source material was peripheral blood or thyroid tissue (not recorded which). The chain carries TRBV12-3 or TRBV12-4 and TRBJ1-4, with TRBD1 matching 11 bases. This sequence originates from a woman under 30 with Graves' hyperthyroidism. The CDR3 DNA reads TGTGCCAGCAGTTCGGACAGGGGGCAGGCTAATGAAAAACTGTTTTTT. Protein: CASSSDRGQANEKLFF.